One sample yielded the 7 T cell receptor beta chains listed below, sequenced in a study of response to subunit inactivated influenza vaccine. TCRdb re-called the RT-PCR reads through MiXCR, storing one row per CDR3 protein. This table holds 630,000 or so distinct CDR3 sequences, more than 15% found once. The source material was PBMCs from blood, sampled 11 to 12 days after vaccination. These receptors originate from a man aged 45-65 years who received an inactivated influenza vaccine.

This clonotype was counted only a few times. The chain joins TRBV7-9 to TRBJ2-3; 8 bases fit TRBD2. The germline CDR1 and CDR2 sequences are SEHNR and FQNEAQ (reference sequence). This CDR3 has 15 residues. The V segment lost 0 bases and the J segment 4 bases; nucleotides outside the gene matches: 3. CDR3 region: CASSLASGNPDTQYF. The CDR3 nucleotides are TGTGCCAGCAGCTTAGCTAGCGGGAACCCAGATACGCAGTATTTT. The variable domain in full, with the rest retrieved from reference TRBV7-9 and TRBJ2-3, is DTGVSQNPRHKITKRGQNVTFRCDPISEHNRLYWYRQTLGQGPEFLTYFQNEAQLEKSRLLSDRFSAERPKGSFSTLEIQRTEQGDSAMYLCASSLASGNPDTQYFGPGTRLTVL.

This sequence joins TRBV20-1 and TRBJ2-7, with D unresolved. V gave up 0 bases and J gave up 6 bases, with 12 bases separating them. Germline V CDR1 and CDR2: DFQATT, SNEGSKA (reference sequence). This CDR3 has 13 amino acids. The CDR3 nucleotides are TGCAGTGCTAGAGAAGTGATTCTAGGCGAGCAGTACTTC. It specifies CSAREVILGEQYF.

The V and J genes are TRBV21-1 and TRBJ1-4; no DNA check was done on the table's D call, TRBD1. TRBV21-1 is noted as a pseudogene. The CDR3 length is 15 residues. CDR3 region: CASSKSPQTNEKLFF. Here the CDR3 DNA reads TGTGCCAGCAGCAAATCCCCCCAAACTAATGAAAAACTGTTTTTT.

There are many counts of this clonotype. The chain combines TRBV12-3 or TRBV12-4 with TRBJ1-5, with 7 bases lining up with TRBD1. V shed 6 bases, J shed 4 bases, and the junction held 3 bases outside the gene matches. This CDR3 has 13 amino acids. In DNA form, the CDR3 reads TGTGCCAGCAGGCCGGGACAGAATCAGCCCCAGCATTTT. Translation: CASRPGQNQPQHF.

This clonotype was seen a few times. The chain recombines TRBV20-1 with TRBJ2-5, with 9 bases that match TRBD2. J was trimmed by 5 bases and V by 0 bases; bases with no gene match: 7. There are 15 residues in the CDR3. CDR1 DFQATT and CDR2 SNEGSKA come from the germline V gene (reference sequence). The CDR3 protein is CSAREGSGSSETQYF. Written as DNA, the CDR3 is TGCAGTGCTAGAGAGGGTAGCGGGAGTTCGGAGACCCAGTACTTC.

The CDR3 nucleotides read TGCGCCAGCAGCTTTGCGCAGGGCGCAACTAATGAAAAACTGTTTTTT. This sequence encodes CASSFAQGATNEKLFF. This sequence joins TRBV5-1 and TRBJ1-4, with D possibly being TRBD1 (5 bases). The length of the CDR3 is 16 residues. Trimming pared 2 bases from V and 0 bases from J, leaving 11 bases between. Germline V CDR1 and CDR2: SGHRS, YFSETQ.

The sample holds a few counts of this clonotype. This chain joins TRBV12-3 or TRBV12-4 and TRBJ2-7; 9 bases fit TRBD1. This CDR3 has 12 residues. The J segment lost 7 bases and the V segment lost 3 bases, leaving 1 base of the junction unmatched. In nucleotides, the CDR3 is TGTGCCAGCAGTTTTGGGACAGGGGAGCAGTACTTC. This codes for CASSFGTGEQYF.